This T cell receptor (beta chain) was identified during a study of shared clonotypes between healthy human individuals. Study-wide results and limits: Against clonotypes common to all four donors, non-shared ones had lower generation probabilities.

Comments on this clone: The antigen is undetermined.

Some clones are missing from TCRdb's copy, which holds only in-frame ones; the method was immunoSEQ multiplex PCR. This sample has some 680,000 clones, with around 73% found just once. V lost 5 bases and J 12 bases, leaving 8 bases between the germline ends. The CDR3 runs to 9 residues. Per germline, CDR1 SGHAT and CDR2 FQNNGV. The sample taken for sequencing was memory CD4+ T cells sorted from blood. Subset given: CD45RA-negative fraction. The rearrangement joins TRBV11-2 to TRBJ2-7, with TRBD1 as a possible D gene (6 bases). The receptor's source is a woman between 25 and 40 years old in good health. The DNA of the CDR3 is TGTGCCAGCAGCAAGGACAGGTACTTC. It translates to CASSKDRYF.